The next 8 T cell receptor beta chains were all read from a single sample in a study of cytomegalovirus exposure and HLA in healthy donors. PCR used 60 Vbeta primers and 13 Jbeta primers. Some clones are missing from TCRdb's copy, which holds only in-frame ones; the method was immunoSEQ multiplex PCR. The sample has under 200,000 clones, more than 60% seen once. Sequencing used PBMCs. All receptors come from a woman in her twenties or thirties in good health and CMV-seronegative.

A word on this clone: Relative to the germline gene, one junction end is altered; a read error may explain this. The identical CDR3 is also encoded by other nucleotide sequences in the sample. V and J are TRBV7-8 and TRBJ2-7, with 7 bases aligning to TRBD2. CDR1 is SGHVS and CDR2 is FQNEAQ in the germline V gene. The CDR3 contains 13 residues. CDR3 sequence (DNA): TGTGCTAGCAGGGAGGGGCCGGCATACGAGCAGTACTTC. Amino acids: CASREGPAYEQYF.

This clone occurred once. The rearrangement links TRBV19 to TRBJ1-2; 8 bases align to TRBD1. There are 15 residues in the CDR3. The V gene's germline CDR1 is LNHDA and CDR2 SQIVND (reference sequence). The V gene end was trimmed by 6 bases and the J gene end by 4 bases; junction bases not matched to a gene: 10. The CDR3 sequence: CASSEHRGTGYGYTF. CDR3 sequence (DNA): TGTGCCAGTAGCGAACACAGAGGGACAGGCTATGGCTACACCTTC. The entire variable domain, with the rest obtained from reference TRBV19 and TRBJ1-2, is as follows: DGGITQSPKYLFRKEGQNVTLSCEQNLNHDAMYWYRQDPGQGLRLIYYSQIVNDFQKGDIAEGYSVSREKKESFPLTVTSAQKNPTAFYLCASSEHRGTGYGYTFGSGTRLTVV.

The CDR3 nucleotides read TGTGCCAGCAGGTCCGGCCGGGACACTGAAGCTTTCTTT. Protein sequence: CASRSGRDTEAFF. The V call is TRBV9, the J call TRBJ1-1; D ambiguous. Trimming shortened V by 5 bases and J by 3 bases, and 11 bases separated the two germline ends. The CDR3 has 13 residues. Germline CDR1 SGDLS, CDR2 YYNGEE.

This sequence joins TRBV5-1 and TRBJ1-6, with D possibly TRBD1 on 5 matching bases. This CDR3 region has 17 residues. Trimming left V 0 bases short and J 2 bases short, with 12 bases between. Germline V CDR1 and CDR2: SGHRS, YFSETQ. The CDR3 is CASSLAESGTYNSPLHF. The DNA of the CDR3 is TGCGCCAGCAGCTTGGCCGAGTCAGGGACCTATAATTCACCCCTCCACTTT. Looking up the rest from reference TRBV5-1 and TRBJ1-6 gives the full variable domain: KAGVTQTPRYLIKTRGQQVTLSCSPISGHRSVSWYQQTPGQGLQFLFEYFSETQRNKGNFPGRFSGRQFSNSRSEMNVSTLELGDSALYLCASSLAESGTYNSPLHFGNGTRLTVT.

The V call is TRBV9, the J call TRBJ2-3; weak D call: TRBD2 (6 bases). The CDR3 contains 16 residues. Germline V gene lookup returns CDR1 SGDLS and CDR2 YYNGEE. Trimming removed 2 bases from V and 1 base from J, with 14 bases in between. CDR3 in DNA: TGTGCCAGCAGCGTTGTAGCGGCCTGGGGCACAGATACGCAGTATTTT. Amino acids: CASSVVAAWGTDTQYF.

The chain combines TRBV30 with TRBJ1-1; no definite D call. The CDR3 consists of 13 residues. Trimming left V 5 bases short and J 1 base short, with 11 bases between. Germline values: CDR1 GTSNPN, CDR2 SVGIG (reference sequence). In DNA form, the CDR3 reads TGTGCCTGGGTGCGTCCCGGGAACACTGAAGCTTTCTTT. Translated, it gives CAWVRPGNTEAFF.

V usage is TRBV5-4 and J usage is TRBJ1-5; the D gene is possibly TRBD1 (6 bases). This CDR3 region has 17 residues. From germline, CDR1 is SGHNT and CDR2 YYREEE (reference sequence). V lost 4 bases to trimming and J lost 5 bases, with 22 bases between them. CDR3 in amino acids: CASSHDRFRNKDQPQHF. The CDR3 region has the DNA TGTGCCAGCAGCCATGACAGGTTTAGGAATAAGGATCAGCCCCAGCATTTT.

The J gene is TRBJ1-4, the V gene TRBV5-1, with TRBD1 identical over 7 bases. The trim removed 0 bases at V and 5 bases at J, leaving 1 base unmatched. This CDR3 is built from 14 residues. Germline assignment: CDR1 SGHRS and CDR2 YFSETQ. This chain's CDR3 is CASSLEQGNEKLFF. CDR3 sequence (DNA): TGCGCCAGCAGCTTGGAACAGGGGAATGAAAAACTGTTTTTT.